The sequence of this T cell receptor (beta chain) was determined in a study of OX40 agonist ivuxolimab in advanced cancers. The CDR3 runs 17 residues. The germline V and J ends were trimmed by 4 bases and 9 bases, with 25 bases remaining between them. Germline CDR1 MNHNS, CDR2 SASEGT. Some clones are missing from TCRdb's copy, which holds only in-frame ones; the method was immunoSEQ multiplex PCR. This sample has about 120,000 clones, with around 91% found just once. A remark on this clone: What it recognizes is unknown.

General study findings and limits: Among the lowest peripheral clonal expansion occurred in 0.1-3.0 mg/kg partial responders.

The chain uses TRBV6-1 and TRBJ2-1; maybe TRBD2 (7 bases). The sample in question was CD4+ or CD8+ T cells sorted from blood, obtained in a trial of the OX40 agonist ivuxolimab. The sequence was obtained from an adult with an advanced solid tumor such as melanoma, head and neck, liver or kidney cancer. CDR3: CASSAAGAQRLGAEQFF. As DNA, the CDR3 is TGTGCCAGCAGTGCCGCGGGGGCGCAAAGGTTGGGGGCTGAGCAGTTCTTC.